The next 24 T cell receptor beta chains were all read from a single sample in a study of regulatory T cells in long-lasting Graves disease. Assembly of TCR beta libraries relied on iRepertoire HTBI primers together with Arm-PCR of CDR3 regions. TCRdb ran MiXCR on the multiplex PCR reads and lists one entry per CDR3 protein. The sample contains roughly 400,000 distinct CDR3 sequences, roughly 20% of which appear only once. As for time point: persistent/refractory GD, antithyroid drugs over 5 years with positive TRAb. PBMC-extracted RNA yielded the TCR library. The specimen comprised peripheral blood mononuclear cells (PBMCs), sampled when the disease was refractory, from a patient treated with antithyroid drugs. The receptors here all came from a female donor with Graves disease.

The V call is TRBV7-2, the J call TRBJ2-1; a weak D match, TRBD1 (6 bases). CDR3 length: 15 residues. From germline, CDR1 is SGHTA and CDR2 FQGNSA. V lost 5 bases and J lost 6, with 17 bases in between. This CDR3 reads CASSPGTPFLNEQFF. CDR3 DNA sequence: TGTGCCAGCAGCCCCGGGACACCGTTCCTCAATGAGCAGTTCTTC.

This clonotype occurred a few times. The chain combines TRBV20-1 with TRBJ2-5; TRBD2 agrees at 7 bases. After removal of 8 bases from V and 7 bases from J, the junction contained 13 bases not matched to a gene. This CDR3 is built from 13 residues. Per the germline V gene, CDR1 is DFQATT and CDR2 is SNEGSKA (reference sequence). CDR3 residues: CSLAPGRGGTQYF. The DNA of the CDR3 is TGCAGTCTCGCACCCGGCCGCGGGGGGACCCAGTACTTC.

There are many counts of this clonotype. The chain combines TRBV7-9 with TRBJ1-1; 7 nucleotides match TRBD1. Looked up from germline, CDR1 is SEHNR and CDR2 is FQNEAQ (reference sequence). The length of the CDR3 is 13 residues. V shed 5 bases and J 4 bases; nucleotides not matched to a gene: 4. CDR3 DNA sequence: TGTGCCAGCAGCGACAGGGATGGCACTGAAGCTTTCTTT. It encodes CASSDRDGTEAFF.

With respect to this clonotype: This may be a read error: a much more frequent sequence differs by one nucleotide. The chain uses TRBV28 and TRBJ1-3, with no clear D. Germline CDR1 reads MDHEN; CDR2 reads SYDVKM. The CDR3 runs to 14 residues. The DNA for the CDR3 is TGTGCCAGCAGCCCGGCCAACACTGGAACCACCATATATTTT. It codes for CASSPANTGTTIYF. Complete variable domain (other parts from reference TRBV28 and TRBJ1-3): DVKVTQSSRYLVKRTGEKVFLECVQDMDHENMFWYRQDPGLGLRLIYFSYDVKMKEKGDIPEGYSVSREKKERFSLILESASTNQTSMYLCASSPANTGTTIYFGEGSWLTVV.

This clonotype has ten or more counts. This sequence joins TRBV27 and TRBJ1-2, with TRBD1 as a possible D gene (6 bases). The length of the CDR3 is 14 residues. The germline V and J ends were trimmed by 6 bases and 0 bases, with 11 bases remaining between them. Germline V gives CDR1 MNHEY, CDR2 SMNVEV (reference sequence). The CDR3 loop is CASSLDRTNYGYTF. CDR3 DNA: TGTGCCAGCAGCTTAGACAGGACTAACTATGGCTACACCTTC.

In this sample, this clonotype turned up many times. The chain combines TRBV28 with TRBJ1-2, with D uncertain. The CDR3 loop spans 12 amino acids. The V gene lost 3 bases and the J gene lost 5 bases, with 7 bases spanning the gap. Germline-derived CDR1 and CDR2 are MDHEN and SYDVKM. The CDR3 protein is CASSFRNYGYTF. The CDR3 DNA reads as TGTGCCAGCAGTTTCAGGAATTATGGCTACACCTTC.

This clonotype occurred a few times. Here the CDR3 DNA reads TGCGCCAGCGGGCCTGGGGGTGAGCAGTACTTC. This translates into CASGPGGEQYF. The rearrangement joins TRBV10-2 to TRBJ2-7; D possibly matches TRBD1 or TRBD2 (5 bases each). Deletions cut 8 bases from V and 7 bases from J, with 12 bases between. This CDR3 has 11 residues. Germline V gives CDR1 WSHSY, CDR2 SAAADI.

This sequence joins TRBV27 and TRBJ2-7; 7 nucleotides agree with TRBD2. This CDR3 has 15 residues. Germline loops: CDR1 MNHEY, CDR2 SMNVEV (reference sequence). Trimming removed 3 bases from V and 3 bases from J; junction bases left unmatched: 8. CDR3 nucleotide sequence: TGTGCCAGCAGTTTTTCAGGACTAGGAAACTACGAGCAGTACTTC. As protein: CASSFSGLGNYEQYF.

This clonotype was observed many times. The chain is built from TRBV28 and TRBJ2-5; possibly TRBD1 or TRBD2 for D (5 bases each). V lost 7 bases to trimming and J lost 4 bases, with 25 bases between them. The germline V gene has CDR1 MDHEN and CDR2 SYDVKM. This CDR3 is built from 17 residues. This CDR3 reads CASITGGSGFASETQYF. The CDR3 bases are TGTGCCAGCATTACTGGGGGATCTGGGTTCGCTTCAGAGACCCAGTACTTC.

This clonotype was observed many times. The rearrangement links TRBV20-1 to TRBJ2-4; the D call may be TRBD1 or TRBD2 (5 bases each). The CDR3 totals 12 residues. CDR1 DFQATT and CDR2 SNEGSKA come from the germline V gene (reference sequence). Trimming cost V 2 bases and J 5 bases, with 7 bases left between them. The CDR3: CSARQGENIQYF. The CDR3 DNA reads as TGCAGTGCTAGACAGGGAGAAAACATTCAGTACTTC.

This clonotype was counted ten times or more. The chain combines TRBV6-1 with TRBJ1-1; D remains ambiguous. Germline lookup yields CDR1 MNHNS and CDR2 SASEGT. With 6 bases removed from V and 0 bases from J, the gap between germline ends came to 11 bases. The CDR3 sequence is 14 residues long. The CDR3 loop is CASRPRGMNTEAFF. CDR3 DNA sequence: TGTGCCAGCAGGCCCCGGGGAATGAACACTGAAGCTTTCTTT.

This clonotype showed up many times. CDR3 DNA sequence: TGTGCCAGCAGTTTACGACAGGGCGGTGGCTACACCTTC. This gives the protein CASSLRQGGGYTF. V is TRBV12-3 or TRBV12-4 and J is TRBJ1-2, with 7 bases matching TRBD1. This CDR3 region has 13 residues. The V gene end was trimmed by 2 bases and the J gene end by 7 bases; junction bases not matched to a gene: 4.

The rearrangement links TRBV7-2 to TRBJ2-2; 7 bases line up with TRBD1. Germline CDR1 is SGHTA and CDR2 is FQGNSA. The CDR3 totals 14 residues. The V gene end was trimmed by 5 bases and the J gene end by 7 bases; junction bases not matched to a gene: 7. The CDR3 coding sequence is TGTGCCAGCAGCGATAGGGGGCAGATCGGGGAGCTGTTTTTT. This codes for CASSDRGQIGELFF.

This chain joins TRBV25-1 and TRBJ2-5, with unresolved D. Trimming removed 4 bases at V and 0 bases at J, with 9 bases between. The CDR3 has 14 amino acids. Germline loops: CDR1 MGHDK, CDR2 SYGVNS. CDR3 nucleotides: TGTGCCAGCAGTGTGGGAAGTAACCAAGAGACCCAGTACTTC. Protein: CASSVGSNQETQYF.

The table lists this clonotype with many counts. The chain has TRBV7-2 and TRBJ2-7, with 10 bases that match TRBD1. Germline assignment: CDR1 SGHTA and CDR2 FQGNSA. The CDR3 has 14 residues. Germline trimming cut 5 bases from V and 4 bases from J; bases unmatched to any gene: 5. The CDR3 region is CASSLGTGEYEQYF. CDR3 DNA sequence: TGTGCCAGCAGCCTAGGGACAGGGGAGTACGAGCAGTACTTC.

This clonotype was seen ten or more times. The V and J genes are TRBV7-2 and TRBJ2-2; D gene unclear. From germline, CDR1 is SGHTA and CDR2 FQGNSA. The CDR3 covers 14 residues. V was shortened by 5 bases and J by 2 bases, with 9 bases between the two germline ends. The CDR3 reads CASSALSNTGELFF. The CDR3, as DNA: TGTGCCAGCAGCGCCCTTTCTAACACCGGGGAGCTGTTTTTT.

The sample holds one count of this clonotype. This may stem from a read error, because a much larger clone lies one nucleotide away. The chain uses TRBV28 and TRBJ2-2; the D gene is possibly TRBD2 (5 bases). CDR1 and CDR2 (germline): MDHEN, SYDVKM. This CDR3 contains 14 residues. CDR3 DNA: TGTGCCAGCAGTTTCAGCACTTACACCGGGGAGCCGTTTTTT. Amino acid sequence: CASSFSTYTGEPFF.

This clonotype came up a few times. The chain couples TRBV7-2 to TRBJ2-3; no clear D. CDR1 is SGHTA, CDR2 FQGNSA, per germline. Trimming left V 3 bases short and J 7 bases short, with 11 bases between. The CDR3 is 13 amino acids. The CDR3 DNA reads as TGTGCCAGCAGCTTCCTCGGTGAGAATACGCAGTATTTT. Encoded protein: CASSFLGENTQYF.

This clonotype has only a few counts. One junction end disagrees with the germline gene, perhaps due to a read error. V gene TRBV10-3 combines with J gene TRBJ1-5; 8 bases align to TRBD1. Germline-derived CDR1 and CDR2 are ENHRY and SYGVKD. This CDR3 region has 16 residues. The CDR3, as DNA: TGTGCCATCAGTGAGTCGAACACAGGGGGAAATCGGCCCCAGCATTTT. This codes for CAISESNTGGNRPQHF.

This clonotype has at least ten counts. The CDR3 sequence: CASSPNPGFNYEQYF. Written as DNA, the CDR3 is TGTGCCAGCAGCCCAAATCCGGGATTTAACTACGAGCAGTACTTC. The V gene is TRBV7-8, the J gene TRBJ2-7, with D perhaps matching TRBD2 (5 bases). Germline-derived CDR1 and CDR2 are SGHVS and FQNEAQ. V gave up 5 bases and J gave up 3 bases, with 17 bases separating them. The CDR3 loop spans 15 amino acids.

This clonotype has a handful of counts. The chain combines TRBV5-1 with TRBJ1-2, with TRBD1 identical over 8 bases. Trimming at V came to 5 bases and at J to 5 bases, leaving 11 bases not matched to a gene. The CDR3 sequence is 15 residues long. Germline loops: CDR1 SGHRS, CDR2 YFSETQ. Written as DNA, the CDR3 is TGCGCCAGCAGAGTGATGGATACAGGGGGATATGGCTACACCTTC. It yields the protein CASRVMDTGGYGYTF.

The chain couples TRBV6-2 or TRBV6-3 to TRBJ2-1; D is possibly TRBD2 (5 bases). Trimming took 10 bases from V and 4 from J, leaving 17 bases between them. The length of the CDR3 is 14 residues. Germline V gene sequence: CDR1 MNHEY, CDR2 SVGEGT. Here the CDR3 reads CATRGGSRYNEQFF. CDR3 nucleotide sequence: TGTGCCACCAGAGGTGGGAGTCGGTACAATGAGCAGTTCTTC.

This clonotype was counted ten times or more. The V and J genes are TRBV2 and TRBJ2-5; D uncertain. This CDR3 contains 13 residues. Trimming stripped 5 bases from V and 4 bases from J, with 11 bases between. The V gene's germline CDR1 is SNHLY and CDR2 FYNNEI. CDR3 in amino acids: CASSMTLRETQYF. The CDR3 nucleotides are TGTGCCAGCAGTATGACTTTACGAGAGACCCAGTACTTC.

The chain combines TRBV19 with TRBJ1-5; D gene ambiguous. V was trimmed by 4 bases and J by 0 bases, leaving 16 bases between them. Germline V gene sequence: CDR1 LNHDA, CDR2 SQIVND (reference sequence). The CDR3 loop spans 17 amino acids. The CDR3 loop reads CASSTTGATNSNQPQHF. CDR3 coding DNA: TGTGCCAGTAGTACTACCGGAGCGACAAATAGCAATCAGCCCCAGCATTTT.